This T cell receptor beta chain comes out of a study of human T cells and chemical hapten exposure. Overall study results and limits: Expanded TCRs made up significantly more big CDR3 similarity clusters than controls did.

The library tagged individual cDNA molecules with unique molecular identifiers. TCRdb called the RACE reads again in MiXCR, with one record for every CDR3 protein. The top ten hold approximately 2% of the sample, which has over 85,000 distinct CDR3 sequences, roughly a tenth seen once. From germline, CDR1 is MNHEY and CDR2 SMNVEV (reference sequence). Trimming stripped 0 bases from V and 0 bases from J, with 8 bases between. The CDR3 consists of 16 residues. This clonotype was seen just once. Its antigen is not identified. Noted time point: patch test 2, 6 weeks after DPC sensitization. The sample's treatment: therapeutic diphenylcyclopropenone sensitization with weekly scalp DPC.

This sample comprised whole blood, obtained in connection with sensitization to the hapten diphenylcyclopropenone (DPC). V is TRBV27 and J is TRBJ2-2; D is perhaps TRBD2 (6 bases). This receptor was identified in a middle-aged woman with alopecia areata. Some clones in this sample may be carry-over from other donors' samples. For the CDR3, the DNA is TGTGCCAGCAGTTTATCGTCTAGCGCGAACACCGGGGAGCTGTTTTTT. The encoded protein is CASSLSSSANTGELFF.